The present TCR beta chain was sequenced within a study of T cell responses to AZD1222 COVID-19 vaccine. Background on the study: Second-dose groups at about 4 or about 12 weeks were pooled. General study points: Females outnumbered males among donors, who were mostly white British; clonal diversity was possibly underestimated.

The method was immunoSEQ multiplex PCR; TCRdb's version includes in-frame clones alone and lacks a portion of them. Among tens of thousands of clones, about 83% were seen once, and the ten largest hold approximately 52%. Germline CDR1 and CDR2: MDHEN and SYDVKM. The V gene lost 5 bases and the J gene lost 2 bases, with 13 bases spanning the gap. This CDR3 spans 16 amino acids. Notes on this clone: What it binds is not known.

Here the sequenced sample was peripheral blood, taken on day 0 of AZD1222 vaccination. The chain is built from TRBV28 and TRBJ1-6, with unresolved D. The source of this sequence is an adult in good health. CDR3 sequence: CASSPPPGAYNSPLHF. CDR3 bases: TGTGCCAGCAGTCCCCCCCCCGGAGCCTATAATTCACCCCTCCACTTT.